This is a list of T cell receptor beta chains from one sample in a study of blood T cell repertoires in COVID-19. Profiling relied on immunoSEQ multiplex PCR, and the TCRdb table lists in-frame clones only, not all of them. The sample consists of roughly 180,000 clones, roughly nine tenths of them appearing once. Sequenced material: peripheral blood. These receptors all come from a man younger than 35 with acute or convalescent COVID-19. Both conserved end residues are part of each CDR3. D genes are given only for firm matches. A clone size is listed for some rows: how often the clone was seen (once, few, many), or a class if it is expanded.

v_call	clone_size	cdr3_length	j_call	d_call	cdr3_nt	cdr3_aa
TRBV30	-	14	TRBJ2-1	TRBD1	TGTGCCTGGAGTCGGGACAGCCCCTACAATGAGCAGTTCTTC	CAWSRDSPYNEQFF
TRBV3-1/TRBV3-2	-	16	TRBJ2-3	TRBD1	TGTGCCAGCAGCCATACGGACAGGGGAGACACAGATACGCAGTATTTT	CASSHTDRGDTDTQYF
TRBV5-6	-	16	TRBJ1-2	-	TGTGCCAGCAGCCTTGCCCCGACAGGAGTTAACTATGGCTACACCTTC	CASSLAPTGVNYGYTF
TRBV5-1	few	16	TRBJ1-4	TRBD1	TGCGCCAGCAGCTTGGCGCCTGACAGGGGGGGAGAAAAACTGTTTTTT	CASSLAPDRGGEKLFF
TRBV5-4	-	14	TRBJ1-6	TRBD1	TGTGCCAGCAGCTTTCGGCAGGGGGGATCACCCCTCCACTTT	CASSFRQGGSPLHF
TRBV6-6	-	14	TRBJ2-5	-	TGTGCCAGCAGTTTCGTGACAATGGGTTCTTTGGAGTACTTC	CASSFVTMGSLEYF
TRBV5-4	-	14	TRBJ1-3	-	TGTGCCAGCAGCACGGGACAATCTGGAAACACCATATATTTT	CASSTGQSGNTIYF
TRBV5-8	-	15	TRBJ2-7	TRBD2	TGTGCCAGCAGCGCGGCCGGGACTAGCGAGTACGAGCAGTACTTC	CASSAAGTSEYEQYF
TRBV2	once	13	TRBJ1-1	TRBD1	TGTGCCAGCCCCCGGGACAGCGCGCCTGAAGCTTTCTTT	CASPRDSAPEAFF
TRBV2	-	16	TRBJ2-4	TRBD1	TGTGCCAGCAGAGCGGGACAGGGAGGAGGGAGAAACATTCAGTACTTC	CASRAGQGGGRNIQYF
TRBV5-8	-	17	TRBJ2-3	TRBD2	TGTGCCAGCAGCTTGGTAGCGGGGGGGGACTATACAGATACGCAGTATTTT	CASSLVAGGDYTDTQYF
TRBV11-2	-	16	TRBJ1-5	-	TGTGCCAGCAGCCCTGGGGCAGGGCAGGGCAATCAGCCCCAGCATTTT	CASSPGAGQGNQPQHF
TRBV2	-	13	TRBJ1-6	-	TGTGCCAGCAGTGGACAGGCTAATTCACCCCTCCACTTT	CASSGQANSPLHF
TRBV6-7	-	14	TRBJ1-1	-	TGTGCCAGCGGGATCACAGGATCTTCCACTGAAGCTTTCTTT	CASGITGSSTEAFF
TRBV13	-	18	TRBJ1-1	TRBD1	TGTGCCAGCAGCTTAGGCCTCCCGGGACAGGTCCTGAACACTGAAGCTTTCTTT	CASSLGLPGQVLNTEAFF
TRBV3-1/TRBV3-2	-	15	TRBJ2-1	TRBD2	TGTGCCAGCAGCCAAGTGGGACTAGCGGGCGGTGAGCAGTTCTTC	CASSQVGLAGGEQFF
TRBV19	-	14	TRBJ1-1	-	TGTGCCAGTAGTATTCTTCAGCGGGCGGCTGAAGCTTTCTTT	CASSILQRAAEAFF
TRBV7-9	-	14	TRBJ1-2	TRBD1	TGTGCCAGCAGCGTGACAGGGGGGATCTATGGCTACACCTTC	CASSVTGGIYGYTF
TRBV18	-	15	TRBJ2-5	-	TGTGCCAGCTCACCCGGGACTTCGGATAGGGAGACCCAGTACTTC	CASSPGTSDRETQYF
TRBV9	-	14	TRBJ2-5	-	TGTGCCAGCAGCGTAGGGGGGGTCGGCGAGACCCAGTACTTC	CASSVGGVGETQYF
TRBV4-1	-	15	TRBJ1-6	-	TGCGCCAGCAGCCAAGATCTCTCTCAGGCGTCACCCCTCCACTTT	CASSQDLSQASPLHF
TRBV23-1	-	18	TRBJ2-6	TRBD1	TGCGCCAGCAGTTGGCACCGGGACAGGGGGCCTGGGGCCAACGTCCTGACTTTC	CASSWHRDRGPGANVLTF
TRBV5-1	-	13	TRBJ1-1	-	TGCGCCAGCCGAAACAGGGTGCAGACTGAAGCTTTCTTT	CASRNRVQTEAFF
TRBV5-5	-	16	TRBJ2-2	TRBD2	TGTGCCAGCAGCCCCCCCAGCGGGGGGGTCGAGGGGGAGCTGTTTTTT	CASSPPSGGVEGELFF
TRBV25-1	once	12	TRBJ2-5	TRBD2	TGTGCCAGCAGTCACGGGGGGGAGACCCAGTACTTC	CASSHGGETQYF
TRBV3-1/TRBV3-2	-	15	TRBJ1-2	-	TGTGCCAGCAGAAAATCCGCACAGGCCCCAGTGGGCTACACCTTC	CASRKSAQAPVGYTF
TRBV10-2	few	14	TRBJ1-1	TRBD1	TGCGCCAGCATTAGCGGGACAGCGCCCACTGAAGCTTTCTTT	CASISGTAPTEAFF
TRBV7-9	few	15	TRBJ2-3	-	TGTGCCAGCAGCCCCTCCGACTCCCCCACAGATACGCAGTATTTT	CASSPSDSPTDTQYF
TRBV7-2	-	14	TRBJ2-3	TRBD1	TGTGCCAGCAGCTCCGATCAGGGGGCGGATACGCAGTATTTT	CASSSDQGADTQYF
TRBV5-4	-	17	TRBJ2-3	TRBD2	TGTGCCAGCAGCTTGGATACTAGCGGGGGCGGCACAGATACGCAGTATTTT	CASSLDTSGGGTDTQYF
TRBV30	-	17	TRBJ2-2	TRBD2	TGTGCCTGGAGTGTACTGGTGGGACTAGCGAACACCGGGGAGCTGTTTTTT	CAWSVLVGLANTGELFF
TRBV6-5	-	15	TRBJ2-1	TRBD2	TGTGCCAGCACCACGGGAGGAGGGGCCTACAATGAGCAGTTCTTC	CASTTGGGAYNEQFF
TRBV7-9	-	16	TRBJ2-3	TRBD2	TGTGCCAGCAGCCCCCAAGCGGGGGGCCTCACAGATACGCAGTATTTT	CASSPQAGGLTDTQYF
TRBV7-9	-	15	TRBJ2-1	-	TGTGCCAGCACCCTCTCCGGGGGAAAATACAATGAGCAGTTCTTC	CASTLSGGKYNEQFF
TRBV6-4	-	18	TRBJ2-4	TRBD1	TGTGCCAGCAGGGAACCCGAGACAGGGGGCGAAACCAAAAACATTCAGTACTTC	CASREPETGGETKNIQYF
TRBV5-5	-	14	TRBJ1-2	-	TGTGCCAGCAGCTCCCCGACTGGAAACTATGGCTACACCTTC	CASSSPTGNYGYTF
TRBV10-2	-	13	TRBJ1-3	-	TGCGCCAGCAGACAAAACTCTGGAAACACCATATATTTT	CASRQNSGNTIYF
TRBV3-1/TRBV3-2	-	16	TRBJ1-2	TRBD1	TGTGCCAGCAGCCAAAACCCAGGGGGGCAGGGCTATGGCTACACCTTC	CASSQNPGGQGYGYTF
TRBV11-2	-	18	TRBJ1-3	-	TGTGCCAGCAGCTTATTTTGGGGGGACGGAACCTCTGGAAACACCATATATTTT	CASSLFWGDGTSGNTIYF
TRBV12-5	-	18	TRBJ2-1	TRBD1	TGTGCTAGTGGTTTGGTACGGGAACCGGGACAGGGACACAATGAGCAGTTCTTC	CASGLVREPGQGHNEQFF
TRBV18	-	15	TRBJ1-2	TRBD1	TGTGCCAGCTCACCACCCGGACAGGGAGACGCTGGCTACACCTTC	CASSPPGQGDAGYTF
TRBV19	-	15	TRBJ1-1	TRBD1	TGTGCCAGTAGTATAGGAACAGGGGCACGCACTGAAGCTTTCTTT	CASSIGTGARTEAFF
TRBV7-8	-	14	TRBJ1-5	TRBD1	TGTGCCAGCAGCTTAGGGACAGGGGTACAGCCCCAGCATTTT	CASSLGTGVQPQHF
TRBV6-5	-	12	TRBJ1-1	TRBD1	TGTGCCAGCCGGACAGGGAACACTGAAGCTTTCTTT	CASRTGNTEAFF
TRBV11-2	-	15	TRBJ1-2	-	TGTGCCAGCAGCTTAGAAGGGGGTCCTTCCTATGGCTACACCTTC	CASSLEGGPSYGYTF
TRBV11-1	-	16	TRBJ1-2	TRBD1	TGTGCCAGCAGCTCTCGGACAGGGGGCGGACTATATGGCTACACCTTC	CASSSRTGGGLYGYTF
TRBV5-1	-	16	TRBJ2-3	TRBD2	TGCGCCAGCAGCATCGGGACTAGCGGGGGTGGAGATACGCAGTATTTT	CASSIGTSGGGDTQYF